The rows below give T cell receptor beta chains drawn from one sample of a study of T cells in tuberculosis. Assay: immunoSEQ multiplex PCR; the TCRdb copy retains only in-frame clones and omits some. The table lists about 33,000 clones, around 93% of them singletons. The material sequenced was PBMCs. These receptors all stem from a donor aged 10-29 years with latent tuberculosis or without tuberculosis infection. Some clones in this sample may be carry-over from other donors' samples. The CDR3 runs from the conserved cysteine through the conserved F or W. The order of the fields is clone size, D gene, V gene, J gene, CDR3 protein, CDR3 DNA. The D gene is left open where the match is weak. Clone size is given for some rows only: seen once, a few or many times, or a class if the clone is expanded.

>NA|NA|TRBV10-2|TRBJ1-2
CASSEVRAGGGYTF
TGCGCCAGCAGTGAGGTTAGGGCCGGGGGTGGCTACACCTTC
>NA|NA|TRBV27|TRBJ1-1
CASSYAGSMNTEAFF
TGTGCCAGCAGTTACGCAGGGTCGATGAACACTGAAGCTTTCTTT
>NA|NA|TRBV20-1|TRBJ2-7
CSASSSYEQYF
TGCAGTGCTAGTAGCTCCTACGAGCAGTACTTC
>NA|NA|TRBV19|TRBJ2-2
CASTAGPAGELFF
TGTGCCAGTACTGCGGGGCCCGCCGGGGAGCTGTTTTTT
>NA|TRBD1|TRBV5-1|TRBJ1-1
CASSLGQGPGLSEAFF
TGCGCCAGCAGCTTGGGACAGGGCCCTGGGCTCTCTGAAGCTTTCTTT
>NA|NA|TRBV9|TRBJ2-3
CASSGMAGGTDTQYF
TGTGCCAGCAGCGGGATGGCAGGGGGGACAGATACGCAGTATTTT
>NA|NA|TRBV5-8|TRBJ1-6
CASSPPTGSYNSPLHF
TGTGCCAGCAGCCCGCCGACAGGCTCCTATAATTCACCCCTCCACTTT
>NA|NA|TRBV27|TRBJ2-5
CASSSGAPETQYF
TGTGCCAGCAGTTCAGGGGCTCCCGAGACCCAGTACTTC
>NA|TRBD1|TRBV7-9|TRBJ2-5
CASSWTGGEGETQYF
TGTGCCAGCAGCTGGACAGGGGGCGAGGGGGAGACCCAGTACTTC
>NA|NA|TRBV2|TRBJ2-2
CASTGDTGELFF
TGTGCCAGCACAGGGGACACCGGGGAGCTGTTTTTT
>NA|TRBD2|TRBV15|TRBJ2-5
CATSRADPGLAGTIGQAQYF
TGTGCCACCAGCAGAGCCGACCCGGGACTAGCGGGCACCATTGGGCAGGCCCAGTACTTC
>NA|TRBD2|TRBV11-2|TRBJ2-1
CASSSISGSYNEQFF
TGTGCCAGCAGCTCCATTAGCGGGAGCTACAATGAGCAGTTCTTC
>NA|NA|TRBV29-1|TRBJ2-1
CSATGINNEQFF
TGCAGCGCCACAGGGATAAACAATGAGCAGTTCTTC
>NA|NA|TRBV14|TRBJ1-4
CASSPTGKREKLFF
TGTGCCAGCAGCCCCACAGGGAAGAGGGAAAAACTGTTTTTT
>NA|TRBD2|TRBV4-1|TRBJ2-7
CASSPEAGLGNYEQYF
TGCGCCAGCAGCCCCGAAGCGGGACTAGGTAACTACGAGCAGTACTTC
>NA|NA|TRBV10-3|TRBJ1-2
CAIAPKGEESIAF
TGTGCCATCGCCCCTAAAGGGGAGGAGTCGATTGCCTTC
>NA|NA|TRBV6-1|TRBJ1-1
CASSEEGYRTEAFF
TGTGCCAGCAGTGAGGAGGGGTATCGCACTGAAGCTTTCTTT
>NA|NA|TRBV19|TRBJ1-1
CASKREGDTEAFF
TGTGCCAGTAAGAGGGAGGGGGACACTGAAGCTTTCTTT
>NA|NA|TRBV4-1|TRBJ1-3
CASSQEGWTTVNSGNTIYF
TGCGCCAGCAGCCAAGAAGGCTGGACGACAGTCAACTCTGGAAACACCATATATTTT
>NA|NA|TRBV27|TRBJ2-2
CATQGNTGELFF
TGTGCCACCCAGGGGAACACCGGGGAGCTGTTTTTT
>NA|TRBD1|TRBV25-1|TRBJ1-2
CASRDPGGDYGYTF
TGTGCCAGCAGGGACCCAGGGGGCGACTATGGCTACACCTTC
>NA|TRBD1|TRBV28|TRBJ1-1
CASSFGTGTEAFF
TGTGCCAGCAGTTTTGGGACAGGGACTGAAGCTTTCTTT
>NA|NA|TRBV10-3|TRBJ1-2
CAHGAQIAYGYTF
TGTGCCCATGGGGCACAGATTGCCTATGGCTACACCTTC
>once|NA|TRBV11-2|TRBJ1-6
CASSLGGQGSPLHF
TGTGCCAGCAGCTTAGGGGGGCAAGGCTCACCCCTCCACTTT
>NA|NA|TRBV5-4|TRBJ2-1
CASSVLTGGLYNEQFF
TGTGCCAGCAGCGTATTGACTGGCGGCCTCTACAATGAGCAGTTCTTC
>NA|TRBD1|TRBV19|TRBJ1-2
CASSLDLGTGGYGYTF
TGTGCCAGTAGTCTGGACCTCGGGACAGGGGGTTATGGCTACACCTTC
>NA|NA|TRBV5-5|TRBJ1-2
CASSLDATVGGYTF
TGTGCCAGCAGCTTGGACGCGACAGTTGGTGGCTACACCTTC
>NA|TRBD1|TRBV28|TRBJ1-5
CASRITGGGGQPQHF
TGTGCCAGCAGAATCACAGGGGGCGGAGGTCAGCCCCAGCATTTT
>NA|NA|TRBV28|TRBJ1-1
CATSPGRVNTEAFF
TGTGCCACCTCACCTGGGAGGGTGAACACTGAAGCTTTCTTT
>NA|NA|TRBV7-9|TRBJ2-7
CASSSDRIIDAYEQYF
TGTGCCAGCAGTTCCGACAGGATTATAGATGCCTACGAGCAGTACTTC
>NA|NA|TRBV6-4|TRBJ2-2
CASSDGSTGELFF
TGTGCCAGCAGTGACGGGAGCACCGGGGAGCTGTTTTTT
>NA|TRBD1|TRBV18|TRBJ2-7
CASSPWTGAGEQYF
TGTGCCAGCTCACCATGGACAGGGGCTGGTGAGCAGTACTTC